The 12 T cell receptor beta chains below all came from one sample that was sequenced in a study of T cell repertoires in cytomegalovirus infection. TCRdb fed the reads into MiXCR, producing one record per CDR3 protein. The data contain around 900,000 distinct CDR3 sequences, approximately 32% of them singletons. These receptors' antigens are unknown. Sequences were derived from cultured CD8+ T cells from PBMCs, sampled from culture after CMV antigen stimulation. The receptors stem from a human donor in good health (CMV status not recorded). Some clones in this sample may be carry-over from other donors' samples.

This clonotype has only a few counts. The gene calls are TRBV6-1 and TRBJ2-5, with 9 bases lining up with TRBD1. The CDR3 is 16 amino acids. Germline loops: CDR1 MNHNS, CDR2 SASEGT. With V trimmed by 4 bases and J by 5 bases, 11 bases remained unmatched. In DNA, the CDR3 is TGTGCCAGCAGTGCTCGGTCCGGGACAGGGACGGAGACCCAGTACTTC. Translating gives CASSARSGTGTETQYF.

V and J are TRBV12-3 or TRBV12-4 and TRBJ2-3; maybe TRBD1 (7 bases). V gave up 7 bases and J gave up 6 bases, with 20 bases separating them. The CDR3 is 15 amino acids. Here the CDR3 reads CASTQSGGPGDTQYF. CDR3 DNA sequence: TGTGCCAGCACCCAGTCAGGGGGGCCAGGGGATACGCAGTATTTT.

The rearrangement links TRBV4-1 to TRBJ1-2; 7 positions match TRBD1. The CDR3 runs 15 residues. Germline loops: CDR1 MGHRA, CDR2 YSYEKL. Unmatched junction bases numbered 5, after V lost 1 base and J lost 3 bases. The CDR3 reads CASSQVRGQDYGYTF. The CDR3 coding sequence is TGCGCCAGCAGCCAAGTGAGGGGGCAAGACTATGGCTACACCTTC.

The table lists this clonotype with a few counts. This chain uses TRBV7-2 with TRBJ1-6, with 11 nucleotides matching TRBD1. The CDR3 loop spans 16 amino acids. CDR1 is SGHTA, CDR2 FQGNSA, per germline. Germline trimming cut 5 bases from V and 6 bases from J; bases unmatched to any gene: 6. The CDR3 DNA reads as TGTGCCAGCAGCCAATGGGACAGGGGGGGTAATTCACCCCTCCACTTT. Protein: CASSQWDRGGNSPLHF.

This chain joins TRBV24-1 and TRBJ2-2, with D perhaps matching TRBD2 (6 bases). Looked up from germline, CDR1 is KGHDR and CDR2 is SFDVKD. This CDR3 contains 15 residues. Deletions cut 10 bases from V and 4 bases from J, with 18 bases between. The DNA for the CDR3 is TGTGCCACACGACGAGGGGACGGGAGCACCGGGGAGCTGTTTTTT. As protein: CATRRGDGSTGELFF.

This clonotype was observed at least ten times. The rearrangement joins TRBV7-6 to TRBJ2-1, with TRBD2 identical over 8 bases. The germline CDR1 and CDR2 sequences are SGHVS and FNYEAQ. Trimming removed 1 base from V and 4 bases from J; junction bases left unmatched: 3. The CDR3 has 15 residues. The DNA for the CDR3 is TGTGCCAGCAGCTTAGAACTAGCGGTTTACAATGAGCAGTTCTTC. Amino acids: CASSLELAVYNEQFF.

This chain joins TRBV27 and TRBJ2-7; D is undetermined. Germline CDR1 reads MNHEY; CDR2 reads SMNVEV (reference sequence). This CDR3 comprises 15 residues. Trimming took off 6 bases at V and 3 bases at J, with 18 bases between the two ends. The CDR3 DNA reads as TGTGCCAGCAGCCGAGGCGTCGAGTTCAACTACGAGCAGTACTTC. Protein sequence: CASSRGVEFNYEQYF.

This clonotype was seen more than once but under ten times. The chain is built from TRBV7-9 and TRBJ2-3, with D perhaps matching TRBD1 (5 bases). V shed 4 bases and J shed 0 bases, with 23 bases lying between them. The CDR3 runs to 19 residues. Germline CDR1 SEHNR, CDR2 FQNEAQ (reference sequence). The CDR3 loop is CASSSSYRQTRYSTDTQYF. CDR3 bases: TGTGCCAGCAGCTCCTCTTATAGACAGACTCGCTATAGCACAGATACGCAGTATTTT.

The chain recombines TRBV6-1 with TRBJ1-2; D ambiguous. Germline-derived CDR1 and CDR2 are MNHNS and SASEGT. The V end was cut by 5 bases, the J end by 8 bases, with 18 bases between. This CDR3 region has 14 residues. This CDR3 is CASSYGLTAGGYTF. As DNA, the CDR3 is TGTGCCAGCAGTTACGGGCTAACAGCCGGGGGCTACACCTTC.

CDR3 region: CASSHEGGSYNEQFF. CDR3 sequence (DNA): TGCGCCAGCAGCCACGAGGGGGGATCTTACAATGAGCAGTTCTTC. The chain is built from TRBV4-1 and TRBJ2-1; the D call may be TRBD1 or TRBD2 (6 bases each). This CDR3 is built from 15 residues. Trimming took 3 bases from V and 4 from J, leaving 13 bases between them. The V gene's germline CDR1 is MGHRA and CDR2 YSYEKL.

The CDR3 DNA follows: TGCGCCAGCAGCCATTACCGAGAGGCAGCCCAGTTCTTC. Translated: CASSHYREAAQFF. The genes are TRBV4-1 and TRBJ2-1; the D is unclear. With 3 bases removed from V and 13 bases from J, the gap between germline ends came to 16 bases. The CDR3 has 13 amino acids. CDR1 is MGHRA and CDR2 is YSYEKL in the germline V gene.

A few counts support this clonotype. This chain joins TRBV20-1 and TRBJ1-2, with 9 bases that match TRBD1. The CDR3 extends over 14 amino acids. CDR1 and CDR2 (germline): DFQATT, SNEGSKA (reference sequence). The J segment lost 2 bases and the V segment lost 5 bases, leaving 6 bases of the junction unmatched. CDR3 sequence: CSARDRERNYGYTF. DNA for the CDR3: TGCAGTGCTCGGGACAGGGAGAGGAACTATGGCTACACCTTC.